This T cell receptor beta chain comes out of a study of identical twins (dated by TCRdb to the mid-2010s). Notes on the research overall: TCR alpha and beta repertoires from monozygotic twins, unrelated adults of various ages and cord blood were deep-sequenced to test whether fetal clonotypes persist. To rule out contamination, the twin experiments were replicated at different times with different library preparation protocols. Broader findings and caveats from the paper: Compared with coincidental sharing between unrelated individuals, out-of-frame TCR alpha sequences shared between twins showed an excess of sequences with low generation probability. Because the same donors could not be followed over many years, conclusions were based on cross-sectional statistical analysis. In monozygotic twins, recombination models systematically underestimated out-of-frame TCR alpha sharing, but the models matched the sharing seen between unrelated individuals. A weaker excess of twin sharing was found in beta out-of-frame sequences because the signal-to-noise ratio was lowered by fewer shared sequences. Invariant T cells such as MAIT and iNKT could partly confound zero-insertion analyses, though diverse VJ usage argued against this for most clonotypes. Abundant cord blood beta clonotypes had fewer insertions, young adult naive repertoires showed a similar but weaker trend, and memory repertoires showed no such trend.

Libraries were prepared through 5' RACE. The run used an Illumina HiSeq 2000. Template switching added a universal primer binding site, and the final cDNA carried a unique molecular identifier that allowed TCR cDNA molecules to be counted accurately. First-strand cDNA for TCR alpha and beta chains was synthesized from specific primers in the conserved constant-segment region. Each cDNA library was double barcoded, with a SMART-Mk sample barcode plus Illumina barcodes, to control for contamination. TruSeq adapter sequences along with Illumina sample barcodes were introduced in two successive PCR steps. TCR alpha and beta cDNA libraries were sequenced on the Illumina HiSeq platform with custom primers. Turning to the authors' computational methods: Unique molecular identifiers were extracted from raw reads with MiGEC, and CDR3 positions were determined with MiXCR. Recombination models were inferred per individual with the repgenHMM and IGoR tools using an EM algorithm. The analysis of shared clonotypes was done with the tcR package in R, with sharing normalized by the product of cloneset sizes. To study raw recombination free of thymic and clonal selection effects, out-of-frame nonproductive sequences were analyzed. The public reads were quality trimmed at Q25 with fastp and then assembled into clones with MiXCR by TCRdb, keeping productive beta chains. Entries that share a CDR3 protein sequence are merged under the most common genes and DNA. The V and J calls, along with clone size, are taken from TCRdb and not from the paper's own processing. Recorded for this sample are 350,000 or so distinct CDR3 sequences; approximately 13% of them occurred a single time. The ten largest account for around 6.9% of the sample.

This clonotype was recorded a few times. Its cognate antigen has yet to be identified. The record has no base qualities; no much larger clone is one base away. Via the germline V gene (reference sequence), CDR1 is LGHDT and CDR2 YNNKEL. The germline ends are 16 bases apart after V is trimmed by 1 base and J by 7 bases. Its CDR3 holds 15 amino acids, cysteine through phenylalanine. Just the 45-base CDR3 DNA is kept, in frame starting at base 1. Only healthy Caucasian donors were included. Three pairs of female monozygotic twins, all aged roughly 18 to 30 years, were included in the twin cohort. Positive isolation kits from Invitrogen were used to isolate CD4+ and CD8+ T cell populations. The sample was also reused in another study, on yellow fever vaccine responses in identical twins. The second paper further reports: According to the authors, the vaccine-induced T cell response in identical twins seemed to be partly convergent and partly specific to each individual. In identical twins, the study followed T cell clones that responded to the vaccine with precision.

This receptor was identified in a woman between 18 and 29 years old in good health. The sample taken for sequencing was CD8+ T cells sorted from blood. The V and J genes are TRBV3-1 and TRBJ2-5, with the D segment identity uncertain. The base sequence is TGTGCCAGCAGCCAAGGAAAGGCGGTTAAGCGGACCCAGTACTTC. Its coded protein is CASSQGKAVKRTQYF.